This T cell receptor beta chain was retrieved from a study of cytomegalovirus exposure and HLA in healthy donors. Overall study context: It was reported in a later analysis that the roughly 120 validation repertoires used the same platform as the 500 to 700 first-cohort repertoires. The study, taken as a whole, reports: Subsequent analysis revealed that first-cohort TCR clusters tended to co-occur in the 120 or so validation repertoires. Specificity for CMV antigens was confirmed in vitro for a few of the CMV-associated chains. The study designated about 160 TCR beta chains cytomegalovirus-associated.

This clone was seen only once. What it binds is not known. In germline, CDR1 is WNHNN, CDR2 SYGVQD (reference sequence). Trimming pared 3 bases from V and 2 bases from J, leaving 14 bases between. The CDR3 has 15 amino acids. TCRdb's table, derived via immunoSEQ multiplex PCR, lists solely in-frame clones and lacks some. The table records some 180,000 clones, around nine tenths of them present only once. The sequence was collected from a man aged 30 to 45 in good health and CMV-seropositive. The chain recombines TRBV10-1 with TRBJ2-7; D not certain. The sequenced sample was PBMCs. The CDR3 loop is CASSEGRILTYEQYF. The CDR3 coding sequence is TGCGCCAGCAGTGAAGGCAGGATACTAACCTACGAGCAGTACTTC.